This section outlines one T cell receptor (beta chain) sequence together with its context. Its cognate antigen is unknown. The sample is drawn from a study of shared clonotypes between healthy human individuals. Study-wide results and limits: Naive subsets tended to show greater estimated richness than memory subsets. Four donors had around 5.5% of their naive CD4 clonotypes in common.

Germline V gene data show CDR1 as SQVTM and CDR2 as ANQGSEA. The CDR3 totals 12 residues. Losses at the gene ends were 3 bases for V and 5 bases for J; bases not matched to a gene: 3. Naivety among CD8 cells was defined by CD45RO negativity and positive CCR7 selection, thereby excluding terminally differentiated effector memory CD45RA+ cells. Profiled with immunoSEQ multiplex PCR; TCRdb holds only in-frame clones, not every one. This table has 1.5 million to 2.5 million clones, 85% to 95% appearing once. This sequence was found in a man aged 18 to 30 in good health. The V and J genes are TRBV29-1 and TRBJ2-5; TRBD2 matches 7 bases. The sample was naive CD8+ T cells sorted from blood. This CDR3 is CSVEGREETQYF. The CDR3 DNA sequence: TGCAGCGTTGAGGGGAGGGAGGAGACCCAGTACTTC.